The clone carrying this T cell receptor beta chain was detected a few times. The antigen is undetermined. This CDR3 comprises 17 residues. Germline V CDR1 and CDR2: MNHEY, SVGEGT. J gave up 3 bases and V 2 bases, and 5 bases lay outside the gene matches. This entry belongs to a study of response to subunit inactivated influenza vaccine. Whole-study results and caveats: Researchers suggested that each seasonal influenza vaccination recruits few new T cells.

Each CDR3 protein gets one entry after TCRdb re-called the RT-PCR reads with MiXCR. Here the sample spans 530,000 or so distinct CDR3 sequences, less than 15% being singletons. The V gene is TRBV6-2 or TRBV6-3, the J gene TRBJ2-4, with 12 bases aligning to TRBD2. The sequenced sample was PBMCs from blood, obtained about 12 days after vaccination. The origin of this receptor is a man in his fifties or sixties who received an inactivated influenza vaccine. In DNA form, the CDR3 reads TGTGCCAGCAGTTACGATAGGACTAGCGGGGACAAAAACATTCAGTACTTC. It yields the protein CASSYDRTSGDKNIQYF.